This T cell receptor (beta chain) was found in a study of cytomegalovirus exposure and HLA in healthy donors. Study at large: A subsequent analysis reported that the 120 or so validation repertoires were produced on the same platform that had also been used for the roughly 700 first-cohort repertoires.

Repertoires were generated with immunoSEQ multiplex PCR, while TCRdb's copy carries only in-frame clones and drops some. The data contain some 140,000 clones, roughly nine tenths of them singletons. This clone appeared a few times. V was trimmed by 1 base and J by 13 bases, leaving 11 bases between them. Germline values: CDR1 SGHNT, CDR2 YENEEA. This CDR3 is 11 amino acids long. The chain carries TRBV11-3 and TRBJ2-7, with D hard to call. Input material: PBMCs. The clonotype was recovered from a man aged 18 to 29 in good health and CMV-seronegative. The CDR3: CASSLGAPCYF. The CDR3 region has the DNA TGTGCCAGCAGCTTAGGAGCTCCCTGTTACTTC.